The 31 T cell receptor beta chains below all came from one sample that was sequenced in a study of cytomegalovirus exposure and HLA in healthy donors. In the PCR, 60 Vbeta and 13 Jbeta primers were used. The table came from immunoSEQ multiplex PCR; TCRdb's copy has only in-frame clones and leaves some out. The listing records 20,000 to 25,000 clones. Specimen: PBMCs. The receptors come from a male donor in good health and CMV-seropositive.

The rearrangement links TRBV30 to TRBJ2-3, with TRBD2 matching 9 bases. Germline V gene data show CDR1 as GTSNPN and CDR2 as SVGIG (reference sequence). The CDR3 totals 15 residues. The ends lost 8 bases at V and 2 bases at J; junction bases unmatched: 11. The CDR3 DNA reads as TGTGCCGGGACCCCCCTAGCGGGATCCACAGATACGCAGTATTTT. Translated, it gives CAGTPLAGSTDTQYF. Variable domain in full (rest from reference TRBV30 and TRBJ2-3): SQTIHQWPATLVQPVGSPLSLECTVEGTSNPNLYWYRQAAGRGLQLLFYSVGIGQISSEVPQNLSASRPQDRQFILSSKKLLLSDSGFYLCAGTPLAGSTDTQYFGPGTRLTVL.

This chain uses TRBV11-2 with TRBJ2-3; D unclear. V was cut by 5 bases and J by 5 bases, with 11 bases left in between. Germline CDR1 is SGHAT and CDR2 is FQNNGV. This CDR3 is 13 amino acids long. CDR3 nucleotide sequence: TGTGCCAGCAGCCAACTCCCGCGAGATACGCAGTATTTT. The encoded protein is CASSQLPRDTQYF.

This rearrangement joins TRBV6-5 to TRBJ1-2, with D tentatively TRBD1 (6 bases). The CDR3 is made up of 15 amino acids. Germline lookup yields CDR1 MNHEY and CDR2 SVGAGI. With 1 base removed from V and 7 bases from J, the gap between germline ends came to 16 bases. As DNA, the CDR3 is TGTGCCAGCAGTTACTATCAACAGGGAAATAGTGGCTACACCTTC. It encodes CASSYYQQGNSGYTF.

Comments on this clone: In the same sample, other DNA sequences code for this CDR3. V is TRBV5-1 and J is TRBJ2-6; possible D gene TRBD1, 5 bases. V was pared by 5 bases and J by 4 bases, with 10 bases between. This CDR3 is built from 14 residues. Germline V lookup: CDR1 SGHRS, CDR2 YFSETQ. The CDR3, as DNA: TGCGCCAGCAGTTCAGGGTCCGGGGCCAACGTCCTGACTTTC. This gives the protein CASSSGSGANVLTF. Full variable domain (remainder filled in from reference TRBV5-1 and TRBJ2-6): KAGVTQTPRYLIKTRGQQVTLSCSPISGHRSVSWYQQTPGQGLQFLFEYFSETQRNKGNFPGRFSGRQFSNSRSEMNVSTLELGDSALYLCASSSGSGANVLTFGAGSRLTVL.

The V gene is TRBV27, the J gene TRBJ2-7; the D gene is possibly TRBD1 (6 bases). Germline CDR1 reads MNHEY; CDR2 reads SMNVEV (reference sequence). V lost 4 bases to trimming and J lost 3 bases, with 10 bases between them. The CDR3 is 13 amino acids. The CDR3 region is CASSSSRGYEQYF. The CDR3 DNA sequence: TGTGCCAGCAGTTCTAGCAGGGGCTACGAGCAGTACTTC.

The chain combines TRBV5-4 with TRBJ1-2; D is perhaps TRBD1 (6 bases). Trimming shortened V by 4 bases and J by 4 bases, and 8 bases separated the two germline ends. The CDR3 runs to 12 residues. The germline CDR1 and CDR2 sequences are SGHNT and YYREEE (reference sequence). The CDR3 sequence is CASSTDSYGYTF. CDR3 DNA: TGTGCCAGCAGCACGGACAGCTATGGCTACACCTTC.

This sequence joins TRBV27 and TRBJ1-5, with D maybe TRBD1 (6 bases). Germline V gives CDR1 MNHEY, CDR2 SMNVEV (reference sequence). V gave up 6 bases and J gave up 7 bases, with 19 bases separating them. The CDR3 covers 15 residues. CDR3 DNA sequence: TGTGCCAGCAGCCAACTACAGGGTGGGTTACAGCCCCAGCATTTT. Protein: CASSQLQGGLQPQHF.

The V and J genes are TRBV6-1 and TRBJ2-7; maybe TRBD1 (5 bases). This CDR3 is 12 amino acids long. Trimming took 7 bases from V and 4 from J, leaving 11 bases between them. Germline V lookup: CDR1 MNHNS, CDR2 SASEGT. The CDR3 DNA follows: TGTGCCAGCAACCAGGGAAATTACGAGCAGTACTTC. The encoded protein is CASNQGNYEQYF.

A word on this clone: The sample contains more than one DNA sequence encoding this CDR3. The chain has TRBV6-1 and TRBJ2-3, with 14 bases identical to TRBD2. V shed 3 bases and J 6 bases; nucleotides not matched to a gene: 2. Germline CDR1 MNHNS, CDR2 SASEGT. The CDR3 length is 15 residues. CDR3 residues: CASSETSGGADTQYF. CDR3 coding DNA: TGTGCCAGCAGTGAGACTAGCGGGGGGGCGGATACGCAGTATTTT.

V and J are TRBV28 and TRBJ1-5, with D maybe TRBD1 (6 bases). The CDR3 contains 17 residues. In germline, CDR1 is MDHEN, CDR2 SYDVKM. Trimming removed 6 bases from V and 0 bases from J, with 18 bases in between. The CDR3 loop is CASSPTGSTYSNQPQHF. As DNA, the CDR3 is TGTGCCAGCAGCCCGACAGGAAGCACCTATAGCAATCAGCCCCAGCATTTT.

V is TRBV29-1 and J is TRBJ1-1; D uncertain. The V gene's germline CDR1 is SQVTM and CDR2 ANQGSEA. Trimming took 7 bases from V and 4 from J, leaving 19 bases between them. The CDR3 runs 14 residues. The CDR3 nucleotides are TGCAGCGCCGTTGGGAGGATGTACAGCACTGAAGCTTTCTTT. It is translated as CSAVGRMYSTEAFF.

This rearrangement joins TRBV2 to TRBJ2-7, with TRBD2 identical over 7 bases. Germline CDR1 is SNHLY and CDR2 is FYNNEI. The CDR3 runs to 15 residues. With 4 bases clipped from V and 2 bases from J, the junction kept 8 bases outside the gene matches. CDR3 loop: CASSVGEGRAYEQYF. The CDR3 coding sequence is TGTGCCAGCAGTGTCGGGGAGGGTAGGGCCTACGAGCAGTACTTC.

The rearrangement links TRBV9 to TRBJ2-1; perhaps TRBD2 as D (6 bases). Germline values: CDR1 SGDLS, CDR2 YYNGEE. Trimming shortened V by 5 bases and J by 1 base, and 13 bases separated the two germline ends. This CDR3 region has 15 residues. CDR3 sequence (DNA): TGTGCCAGCAGTGGTGGAGGGGAATCCTACAATGAGCAGTTCTTC. Translating gives CASSGGGESYNEQFF.

The rearrangement links TRBV7-2 to TRBJ1-4; tentatively, D is TRBD1 (5 bases). This CDR3 has 15 residues. V was shortened by 4 bases and J by 5 bases, with 14 bases between the two germline ends. Germline CDR1 SGHTA, CDR2 FQGNSA. This chain's CDR3 is CASSSRGLGNEKLFF. CDR3 DNA: TGTGCCAGCAGCTCTCGGGGACTGGGGAATGAAAAACTGTTTTTT.

The J gene is TRBJ2-7, the V gene TRBV7-9; 10 positions match TRBD1. V gave up 1 base and J gave up 7 bases; unmatched junction bases: 7. Germline V gives CDR1 SEHNR, CDR2 FQNEAQ (reference sequence). This CDR3 contains 15 residues. The CDR3 DNA is TGTGCCAGCAGCTTAGGACTCGGGACAGGGGTTGAGCAGTACTTC. Protein: CASSLGLGTGVEQYF. The full variable domain, with the rest looked up from reference TRBV7-9 and TRBJ2-7, is DTGVSQNPRHKITKRGQNVTFRCDPISEHNRLYWYRQTLGQGPEFLTYFQNEAQLEKSRLLSDRFSAERPKGSFSTLEIQRTEQGDSAMYLCASSLGLGTGVEQYFGPGTRLTVT.

The V gene is TRBV18, the J gene TRBJ1-4, with D possibly being TRBD1 (5 bases). The CDR3 sequence is 16 residues long. Trimming shortened V by 1 base and J by 0 bases, and 9 bases separated the two germline ends. Germline V gene sequence: CDR1 KGHSH, CDR2 LQKENI. The chain's CDR3 is CASSPRGDATNEKLFF. The CDR3, as DNA: TGTGCCAGCTCACCACGGGGGGATGCAACTAATGAAAAACTGTTTTTT.

This chain connects TRBV5-6 to TRBJ2-3, with 7 bases identical to TRBD2. CDR1 is SGHDT and CDR2 is YYEEEE in the germline V gene. The CDR3 is 15 residues long. The V segment lost 0 bases and the J segment 2 bases; nucleotides outside the gene matches: 3. CDR3 protein: CASSLASGATDTQYF. The CDR3 coding sequence is TGTGCCAGCAGCTTGGCTAGCGGTGCCACAGATACGCAGTATTTT.

This chain links TRBV29-1 with TRBJ2-7; D is uncertain. The germline CDR1 and CDR2 sequences are SQVTM and ANQGSEA. The CDR3 consists of 11 residues. V lost 1 base to trimming and J lost 4 bases, with 5 bases between them. The CDR3: CSVEVGYEQYF. CDR3 bases: TGCAGCGTTGAAGTCGGGTACGAGCAGTACTTC.

J is TRBJ2-7 and V is TRBV4-2, with D tentatively TRBD1 (5 bases). V was cut by 3 bases and J by 2 bases, with 14 bases left in between. Germline V gives CDR1 LGHNA, CDR2 YNFKEQ. The CDR3 is 15 residues long. The CDR3 here is CASSHEERGAYEQYF. For the CDR3, the DNA is TGTGCCAGCAGCCACGAGGAAAGGGGCGCCTACGAGCAGTACTTC.

The chain links TRBV19 to TRBJ2-1; no clear D gene. Germline assignment: CDR1 LNHDA and CDR2 SQIVND (reference sequence). V dropped 6 bases and J dropped 2 bases, with 11 bases sitting between them. This CDR3 has 14 residues. In nucleotides, the CDR3 is TGTGCCAGTAGCTATGACAACGCCTACAATGAGCAGTTCTTC. It translates to CASSYDNAYNEQFF.

J is TRBJ2-7 and V is TRBV30, with a weak D call TRBD2 (7 bases). The CDR3 extends over 13 amino acids. V lost 2 bases to trimming and J lost 2 bases, with 10 bases between them. Germline-derived CDR1 and CDR2 are GTSNPN and SVGIG (reference sequence). The CDR3 is CAWSRGAAYEQYF. The CDR3 region has the DNA TGTGCCTGGAGTCGGGGGGCAGCCTACGAGCAGTACTTC.

The chain recombines TRBV4-1 with TRBJ2-1, with D possibly matching TRBD2 (6 bases). Germline lookup yields CDR1 MGHRA and CDR2 YSYEKL. With 4 bases removed from V and 7 bases from J, the gap between germline ends came to 11 bases. The CDR3 has 13 residues. This chain's CDR3 is CASSRDFVNEQFF. As DNA, the CDR3 is TGCGCCAGCAGCCGGGACTTTGTGAATGAGCAGTTCTTC.

This chain links TRBV6-6 with TRBJ2-5, with no clear D. The V and J ends lost 7 bases and 1 base respectively, with 13 bases between them. Germline V gene sequence: CDR1 MNHNY, CDR2 SVGAGI (reference sequence). The CDR3 is made up of 14 amino acids. CDR3 protein: CASTALAVQETQYF. DNA for the CDR3: TGTGCCAGCACCGCACTTGCGGTCCAAGAGACCCAGTACTTC.

This chain links TRBV6-5 with TRBJ1-3; 7 bases line up with TRBD1. In germline, CDR1 is MNHEY, CDR2 SVGAGI. After removal of 2 bases from V and 8 bases from J, the junction contained 9 bases not matched to a gene. The CDR3 length is 15 residues. The CDR3 nucleotides read TGTGCCAGCAGTTACCGACAGGGTTGGGAGGACACCATATATTTT. It is translated as CASSYRQGWEDTIYF.

This chain uses TRBV9 with TRBJ2-3, with a weak D call TRBD2 (6 bases). The CDR3 is 15 residues long. Germline V CDR1 and CDR2: SGDLS, YYNGEE. The V and J ends lost 0 bases and 5 bases respectively, with 13 bases between them. CDR3 nucleotide sequence: TGTGCCAGCAGCGTAGCTCTTGATAGCGGAGATACGCAGTATTTT. This translates into CASSVALDSGDTQYF.

In DNA, the CDR3 is TGTGCCAGCAGCTCTAGAGTTGGACAGATACACTATGGCTACACCTTC. This translates into CASSSRVGQIHYGYTF. The chain couples TRBV11-2 to TRBJ1-2; TRBD1 might be the D (6 bases). V was pared by 4 bases and J by 3 bases, with 18 bases between. Germline V gives CDR1 SGHAT, CDR2 FQNNGV. The CDR3 covers 16 residues.

The genes are TRBV4-3 and TRBJ1-2; the D gene is possibly TRBD1 (5 bases). With 0 bases removed from V and 2 bases from J, the gap between germline ends came to 13 bases. The CDR3 is made up of 16 amino acids. From germline, CDR1 is LGHNA and CDR2 YSLEER. The DNA for the CDR3 is TGCGCCAGCAGCCAAGATTCGACAGTTTACAACTATGGCTACACCTTC. Translated, it gives CASSQDSTVYNYGYTF.

The rearrangement joins TRBV6-5 to TRBJ2-1; 8 bases fit TRBD1. Unmatched junction bases numbered 4, after V lost 0 bases and J lost 15 bases. Germline-derived CDR1 and CDR2 are MNHEY and SVGAGI. This CDR3 contains 12 residues. The CDR3: CASSYSDRVMFF. CDR3 bases: TGTGCCAGCAGTTACTCGGACAGGGTAATGTTCTTC.

V gene TRBV7-9 combines with J gene TRBJ1-1; TRBD1 matches at 7 bases. The J segment lost 1 base and the V segment lost 3 bases, leaving 5 bases of the junction unmatched. This CDR3 comprises 15 residues. The germline V gene has CDR1 SEHNR and CDR2 FQNEAQ (reference sequence). CDR3 residues: CASSLGQWGNTEAFF. In nucleotides, the CDR3 is TGTGCCAGCAGCTTGGGACAGTGGGGGAACACTGAAGCTTTCTTT.

The chain recombines TRBV7-2 with TRBJ2-7, with D uncertain. The V and J ends lost 1 base and 3 bases respectively, with 10 bases between them. The germline V gene encodes CDR1 SGHTA and CDR2 FQGNSA. CDR3 length equals 14 residues. CDR3 in DNA: TGTGCCAGCAGCTTAGTAGCCGACCGCTACGAGCAGTACTTC. Residues: CASSLVADRYEQYF. Looking up the rest from reference TRBV7-2 and TRBJ2-7 gives the full variable domain: GAGVSQSPSNKVTEKGKDVELRCDPISGHTALYWYRQSLGQGLEFLIYFQGNSAPDKSGLPSDRFSAERTGGSVSTLTIQRTQQEDSAVYLCASSLVADRYEQYFGPGTRLTVT.

The chain joins TRBV7-2 to TRBJ2-7, with TRBD2 matching over 7 bases. The length of the CDR3 is 15 residues. Germline V CDR1 and CDR2: SGHTA, FQGNSA. V lost 2 bases and J lost 1; bases outside the gene matches: 5. CDR3 sequence (DNA): TGTGCCAGCAGCTTAAGCGGGACTATTTCCTACGAGCAGTACTTC. This translates into CASSLSGTISYEQYF.